Sequencing of this TCR beta chain was carried out in a study of T cell changes during pregnancy in multiple sclerosis. Using immunoSEQ multiplex PCR, the repertoire was profiled, and TCRdb retains in-frame clones only, with some absent. The sample lists under 50,000 clones; 95% were seen once. The sample here was CD8+ T cells from peripheral blood mononuclear cells, taken in the first trimester of pregnancy. This receptor was identified in a female donor with multiple sclerosis, enrolled in a pregnancy study.

The DNA for the CDR3 is TGTGCCAGCAGTGAAGCCAGGGAATGGACTGAAGCTTTCTTT. Its protein product is CASSEAREWTEAFF. The V gene is TRBV2, the J gene TRBJ1-1; possible D gene TRBD1, 5 bases. The germline V and J ends were trimmed by 0 bases and 5 bases, with 10 bases remaining between them. Germline V gene lookup returns CDR1 SNHLY and CDR2 FYNNEI. The CDR3 spans 14 residues.